This T cell receptor beta chain was identified in a study of OX40 agonist ivuxolimab in advanced cancers. Background on the study: The patients received agonistic anti-OX40 (CD134) antibody ivuxolimab.

As regards this clone: Its antigen remains unknown.

The CDR3 is 16 amino acids. The germline gives CDR1 SGHNT, CDR2 YENEEA. Between the trimmed V and J ends, which lost 5 bases and 0 bases, there was a span of 13 bases. TCRdb's table, derived via immunoSEQ multiplex PCR, lists solely in-frame clones and lacks some. The profile shows fewer than 50,000 clones, approximately 86% of them singletons. Study results and caveats: In the 0.1-3.0 mg/kg groups, partial responders showed among the lowest expansion.

The V call is TRBV11-3, the J call TRBJ1-4; TRBD1 is a possible D gene (6 bases). The receptor was derived from an adult with an advanced solid tumor such as melanoma, head and neck, liver or kidney cancer. This specimen consisted of CD4+ or CD8+ T cells sorted from blood, obtained in a trial of the OX40 agonist ivuxolimab. The CDR3 DNA reads TGTGCCAGCAGCATCGGGGGGGGCCCAACTAATGAAAAACTGTTTTTT. Its protein is CASSIGGGPTNEKLFF. The full variable domain, in which reference TRBV11-3 and TRBJ1-4 provide the parts outside the CDR3, is EAGVVQSPRYKIIEKKQPVAFWCNPISGHNTLYWYLQNLGQGPELLIRYENEEAVDDSQLPKDRFSAERLKGVDSTLKIQPAELGDSAVYLCASSIGGGPTNEKLFFGSGTQLSVL.